Shown below are 13 T cell receptor beta chains from a single sample sequenced in a study of cytomegalovirus exposure and HLA in healthy donors. The study ran its PCR with 60 Vbeta and 13 Jbeta primers. The assay was immunoSEQ multiplex PCR, and TCRdb's table has in-frame clones only and misses some. The sample contains around 110,000 clones, about three quarters of which appear only once. The sequencing sample was made of PBMCs. These receptors were collected from a boy younger than 18 in good health and CMV-seronegative.

V usage is TRBV30 and J usage is TRBJ1-2, with D perhaps matching TRBD1 (6 bases). The CDR3 is made up of 11 amino acids. The V and J ends lost 6 bases and 8 bases respectively, with 13 bases between them. Germline lookup yields CDR1 GTSNPN and CDR2 SVGIG (reference sequence). CDR3 residues: CACFRGGGYTF. CDR3 coding DNA: TGTGCCTGTTTCAGGGGCGGGGGCTACACCTTC.

The chain uses TRBV15 and TRBJ1-4, with D possibly being TRBD1 (6 bases). From germline, CDR1 is LNHNV and CDR2 YYDKDF (reference sequence). The CDR3 length is 15 residues. Trimming took off 0 bases at V and 7 bases at J, with 12 bases between the two ends. CDR3 residues: CATSRDSRGGEKLFF. DNA of the CDR3: TGTGCCACCAGCAGAGATAGCAGGGGTGGTGAAAAACTGTTTTTT.

This chain connects TRBV30 to TRBJ1-2, with TRBD1 as a possible D gene (5 bases). The CDR3 loop spans 14 amino acids. V was trimmed by 3 bases and J by 0 bases, leaving 11 bases between them. From germline, CDR1 is GTSNPN and CDR2 SVGIG (reference sequence). CDR3 bases: TGTGCCTGGAGCGACAGCGTAGCTAACTATGGCTACACCTTC. This translates into CAWSDSVANYGYTF.

The CDR3, as DNA: TGTGCCAGCAGCCAGGGTTTAGGCACTGAAGCTTTCTTT. It translates to CASSQGLGTEAFF. This chain links TRBV9 with TRBJ1-1, with D possibly matching TRBD1 (5 bases). From germline, CDR1 is SGDLS and CDR2 YYNGEE. The CDR3 loop spans 13 amino acids. V lost 4 bases and J lost 4, with 11 bases in between.

This sequence joins TRBV2 and TRBJ2-1, with 10 nucleotides matching TRBD1. The CDR3 is 14 amino acids. CDR1 and CDR2 (germline): SNHLY, FYNNEI. V lost 5 bases and J lost 7; bases outside the gene matches: 5. CDR3 loop: CASSLRDRGNEQFF. For the CDR3, the DNA is TGTGCCAGCAGTCTCCGGGACAGGGGAAATGAGCAGTTCTTC.

The chain is built from TRBV2 and TRBJ2-2; D unresolved. Germline-derived CDR1 and CDR2 are SNHLY and FYNNEI. The CDR3 contains 17 residues. V dropped 0 bases and J dropped 0 bases, with 11 bases sitting between them. The CDR3 sequence is CASSEARAQPNTGELFF. Written as DNA, the CDR3 is TGTGCCAGCAGTGAAGCTAGAGCCCAACCGAACACCGGGGAGCTGTTTTTT.

This chain joins TRBV10-1 and TRBJ2-1, with 7 bases fitting TRBD2. V trimming: 3 bases; J trimming: 4 bases; junction bases outside the gene matches: 6. This CDR3 has 15 amino acids. CDR1 and CDR2 (germline): WNHNN, SYGVQD (reference sequence). CDR3 residues: CASSEGTSAYNEQFF. As DNA, the CDR3 is TGCGCCAGCAGTGAAGGAACTAGCGCGTACAATGAGCAGTTCTTC.

The genes are TRBV28 and TRBJ2-7, with 7 bases identical to TRBD1. Unmatched junction bases numbered 8, after V lost 3 bases and J lost 0 bases. CDR1 is MDHEN and CDR2 is SYDVKM in the germline V gene. The CDR3 runs to 16 residues. The CDR3 spells CASSFGTARLSYEQYF. In nucleotides, the CDR3 is TGTGCCAGCAGTTTTGGGACAGCTAGACTCTCCTACGAGCAGTACTTC.

The CDR3 DNA sequence: TGTGCCAGCAGCTTGGGTGGGACTGTCCAAGCTTTCTTT. Translating it yields CASSLGGTVQAFF. The chain carries TRBV5-4 and TRBJ1-1; possibly TRBD1 for D (5 bases). CDR1 is SGHNT, CDR2 YYREEE, per germline (reference sequence). Trimming stripped 0 bases from V and 9 bases from J, with 12 bases between. The CDR3 spans 13 residues.

The chain uses TRBV7-3 and TRBJ1-1, with unresolved D. Per germline, CDR1 SGHTA and CDR2 FQGTGA. The V end lost 5 bases, the J end lost 10 bases, and 14 bases lay between the germline ends. The CDR3 consists of 12 residues. The CDR3 nucleotides read TGTGCCAGCAGCCCAAGCGCTCCTGTAGCTTTCTTT. Its translation: CASSPSAPVAFF. Full variable domain (rest looked up from reference TRBV7-3 and TRBJ1-1): GAGVSQTPSNKVTEKGKYVELRCDPISGHTALYWYRQSLGQGPEFLIYFQGTGAADDSGLPNDRFFAVRPEGSVSTLKIQRTERGDSAVYLCASSPSAPVAFFGQGTRLTVV.

The genes are TRBV2 and TRBJ1-1, with 8 nucleotides matching TRBD1. Trimming at V came to 8 bases and at J to 3 bases, leaving 5 bases not matched to a gene. Germline V gives CDR1 SNHLY, CDR2 FYNNEI. The CDR3 length is 13 residues. CDR3 bases: TGTGCCAGCCAGGGGGCGGGGGACACTGAAGCTTTCTTT. Translating it yields CASQGAGDTEAFF.

V gene TRBV6-5 combines with J gene TRBJ2-5; D remains ambiguous. CDR3 length: 13 amino acids. The germline gives CDR1 MNHEY, CDR2 SVGAGI. V dropped 6 bases and J dropped 3 bases, with 11 bases sitting between them. The CDR3 is CASRTVAKETQYF. DNA for the CDR3: TGTGCCAGCAGAACCGTCGCGAAAGAGACCCAGTACTTC.

This clone was recorded only once. The chain combines TRBV18 with TRBJ1-1, with D possibly TRBD1 on 5 matching bases. Germline-derived CDR1 and CDR2 are KGHSH and LQKENI. V was cut by 6 bases and J by 5 bases, with 16 bases left in between. The CDR3 consists of 14 residues. The CDR3 sequence is CASSQGGERTEAFF. DNA of the CDR3: TGTGCCAGCTCCCAGGGAGGAGAGAGGACTGAAGCTTTCTTT. Full variable domain (remainder filled in from reference TRBV18 and TRBJ1-1): NAGVMQNPRHLVRRRGQEARLRCSPMKGHSHVYWYRQLPEEGLKFMVYLQKENIIDESGMPKERFSAEFPKEGPSILRIQQVVRGDSAAYFCASSQGGERTEAFFGQGTRLTVV.